This TCR beta chain was observed in a study of blood T cells in healthy people across ages. Study-wide results and limits: Per million T cells, the diversity of TCR beta decreased roughly linearly as age advanced. A greater number of naive CD4+ cells and higher diversity distinguished long-lived donors from aged donors.

Sample donors were healthy Caucasian individuals that came from Russia, aged roughly 6 to 100. The study isolated at least 6.5 million PBMCs from each sample. As regards this clonotype: Antigen unknown.

In germline, CDR1 is SEHNR, CDR2 FQNEAQ (reference sequence). V was clipped by 1 base and J by 2 bases, with 11 bases between them. The CDR3 totals 15 residues. It was with a sample-barcoded 5' primer and a J-beta primer mix that a second PCR of roughly 6 to 12 cycles was run. MiXCR, run by TCRdb on the 5' RACE reads, gives a single entry per CDR3 protein. The sample yields around 1,600,000 distinct CDR3 sequences, under 55% seen once. J is TRBJ2-5 and V is TRBV7-9; no clear D. Input material: blood. The clonotype was recovered from a woman between 18 and 29 years old in good health. The CDR3 reads CASSLVTIYQETQYF. In DNA, the CDR3 is TGTGCCAGCAGCTTAGTAACCATATATCAAGAGACCCAGTACTTC.